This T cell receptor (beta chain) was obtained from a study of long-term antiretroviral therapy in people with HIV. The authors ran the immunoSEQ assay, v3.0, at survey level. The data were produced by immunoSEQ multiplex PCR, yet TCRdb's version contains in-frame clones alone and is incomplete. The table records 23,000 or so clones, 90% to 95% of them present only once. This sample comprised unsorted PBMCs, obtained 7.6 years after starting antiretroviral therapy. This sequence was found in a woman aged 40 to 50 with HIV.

For the CDR3, the DNA is TGTGCCAGCAGTACTTCCTGGGGGCAGTATTTT. Encoded protein: CASSTSWGQYF. The gene calls are TRBV25-1 and TRBJ2-3; D remains ambiguous. CDR3 length: 11 amino acids. Trimming stripped 5 bases from V and 11 bases from J, with 11 bases between. The germline gives CDR1 MGHDK, CDR2 SYGVNS.